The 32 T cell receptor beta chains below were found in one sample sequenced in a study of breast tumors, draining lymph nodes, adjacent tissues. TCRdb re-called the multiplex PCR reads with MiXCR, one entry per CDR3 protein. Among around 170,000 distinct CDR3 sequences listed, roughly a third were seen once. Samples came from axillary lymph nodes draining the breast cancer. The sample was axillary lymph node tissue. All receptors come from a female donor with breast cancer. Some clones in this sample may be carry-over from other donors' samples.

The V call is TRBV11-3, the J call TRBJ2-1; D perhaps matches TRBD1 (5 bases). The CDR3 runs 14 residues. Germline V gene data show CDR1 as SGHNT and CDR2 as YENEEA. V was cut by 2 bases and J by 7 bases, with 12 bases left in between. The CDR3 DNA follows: TGTGCCAGCAGCTTACAGGGCTGGTCTAATGAGCAGTTCTTC. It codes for CASSLQGWSNEQFF.

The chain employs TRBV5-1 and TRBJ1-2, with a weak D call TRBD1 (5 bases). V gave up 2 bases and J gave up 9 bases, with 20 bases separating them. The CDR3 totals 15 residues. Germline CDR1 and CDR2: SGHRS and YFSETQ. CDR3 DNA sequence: TGCGCCAGCAGCTTCTTTTCTGACGGGGCCGGCAGCTACACCTTC. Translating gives CASSFFSDGAGSYTF.

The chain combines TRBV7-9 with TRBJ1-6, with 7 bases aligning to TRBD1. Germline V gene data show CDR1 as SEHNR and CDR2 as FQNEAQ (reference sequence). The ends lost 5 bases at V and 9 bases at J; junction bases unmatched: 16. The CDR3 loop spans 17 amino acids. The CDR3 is CASSTHDRTGFGSPLHF. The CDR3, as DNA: TGTGCCAGCAGCACGCATGATAGGACAGGTTTTGGTTCACCCCTCCACTTT.

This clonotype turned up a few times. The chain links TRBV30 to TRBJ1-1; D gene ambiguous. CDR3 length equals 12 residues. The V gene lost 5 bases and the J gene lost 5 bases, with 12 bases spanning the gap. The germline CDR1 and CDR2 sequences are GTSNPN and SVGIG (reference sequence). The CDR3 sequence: CAWLSTGTEAFF. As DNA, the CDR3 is TGTGCCTGGCTTTCGACCGGTACTGAAGCTTTCTTT.

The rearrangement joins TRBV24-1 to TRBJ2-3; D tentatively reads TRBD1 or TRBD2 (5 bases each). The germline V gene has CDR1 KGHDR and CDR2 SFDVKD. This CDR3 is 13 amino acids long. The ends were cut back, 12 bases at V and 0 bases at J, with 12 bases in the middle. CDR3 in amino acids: CAPGASSTDTQYF. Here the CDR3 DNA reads TGTGCCCCCGGGGCCTCTAGCACAGATACGCAGTATTTT.

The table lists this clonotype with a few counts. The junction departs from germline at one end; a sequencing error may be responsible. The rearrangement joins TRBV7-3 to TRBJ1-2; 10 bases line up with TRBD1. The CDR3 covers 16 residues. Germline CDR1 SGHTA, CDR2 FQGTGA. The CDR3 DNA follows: TGTGCCAGCAGCATCCCCGGGACAGGGGTATCGGATGGCCACACCTTC. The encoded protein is CASSIPGTGVSDGHTF.

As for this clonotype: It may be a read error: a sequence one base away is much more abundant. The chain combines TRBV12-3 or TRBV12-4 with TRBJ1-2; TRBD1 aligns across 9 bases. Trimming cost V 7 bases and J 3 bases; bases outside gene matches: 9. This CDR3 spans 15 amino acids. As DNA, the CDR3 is TGTGCCAGCACCTTCCTGGGACAGGGTGACTATGGCTACACCTTC. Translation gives CASTFLGQGDYGYTF.

For the CDR3, the DNA is TGTGCCAGCAGTAAGAGAGGATCTAACTATGGCTACACCTTC. Its protein is CASSKRGSNYGYTF. The V and J genes are TRBV4-2 and TRBJ1-2; D unclear. The CDR3 loop spans 14 amino acids. Looked up from germline, CDR1 is LGHNA and CDR2 is YNFKEQ. V shed 6 bases and J shed 0 bases, with 11 bases lying between them.

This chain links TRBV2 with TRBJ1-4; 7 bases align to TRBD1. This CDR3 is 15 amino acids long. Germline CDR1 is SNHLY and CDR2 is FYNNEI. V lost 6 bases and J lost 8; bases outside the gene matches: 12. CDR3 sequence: CASRKPGQSYEKLFF. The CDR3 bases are TGTGCCAGCAGGAAGCCGGGACAGTCCTACGAAAAACTGTTTTTT.

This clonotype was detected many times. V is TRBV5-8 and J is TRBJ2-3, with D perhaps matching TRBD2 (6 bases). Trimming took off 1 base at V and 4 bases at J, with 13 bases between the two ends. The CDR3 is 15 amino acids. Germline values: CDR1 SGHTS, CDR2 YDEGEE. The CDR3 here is CASSLREVSPDTQYF. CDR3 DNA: TGTGCCAGCAGCTTGAGGGAGGTTAGCCCAGATACGCAGTATTTT.

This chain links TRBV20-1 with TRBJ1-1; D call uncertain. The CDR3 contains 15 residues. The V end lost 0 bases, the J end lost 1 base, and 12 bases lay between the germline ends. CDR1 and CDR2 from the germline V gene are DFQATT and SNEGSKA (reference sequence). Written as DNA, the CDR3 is TGCAGTGCTAGAGATTTGAGTAGTCCGAACACTGAAGCTTTCTTT. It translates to CSARDLSSPNTEAFF.

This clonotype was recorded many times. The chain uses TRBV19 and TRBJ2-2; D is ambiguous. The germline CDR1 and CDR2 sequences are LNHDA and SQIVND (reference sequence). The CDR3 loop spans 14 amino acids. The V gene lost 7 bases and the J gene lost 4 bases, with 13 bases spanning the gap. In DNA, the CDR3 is TGTGCCAGTACCCTAGAAACGTCCACCGGGGAGCTGTTTTTT. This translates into CASTLETSTGELFF.

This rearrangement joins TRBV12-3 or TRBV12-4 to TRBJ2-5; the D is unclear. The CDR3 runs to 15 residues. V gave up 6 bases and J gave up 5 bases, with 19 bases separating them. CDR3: CASSLGWVAAETQYF. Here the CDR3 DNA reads TGTGCCAGCAGCCTGGGGTGGGTGGCTGCGGAGACCCAGTACTTC.

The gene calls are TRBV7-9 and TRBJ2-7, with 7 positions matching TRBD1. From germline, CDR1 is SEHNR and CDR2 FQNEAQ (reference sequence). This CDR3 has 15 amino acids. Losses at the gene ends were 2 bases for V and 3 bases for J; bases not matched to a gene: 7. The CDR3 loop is CASSLPGTENYEQYF. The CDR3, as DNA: TGTGCCAGCAGCTTACCCGGGACAGAAAACTACGAGCAGTACTTC.

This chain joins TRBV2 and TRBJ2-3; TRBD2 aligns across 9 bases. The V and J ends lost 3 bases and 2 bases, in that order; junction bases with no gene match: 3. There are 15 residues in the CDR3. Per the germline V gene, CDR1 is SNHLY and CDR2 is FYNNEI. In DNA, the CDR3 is TGTGCCAGCAGTGAGCTAGCGGGGTTCACAGATACGCAGTATTTT. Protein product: CASSELAGFTDTQYF.

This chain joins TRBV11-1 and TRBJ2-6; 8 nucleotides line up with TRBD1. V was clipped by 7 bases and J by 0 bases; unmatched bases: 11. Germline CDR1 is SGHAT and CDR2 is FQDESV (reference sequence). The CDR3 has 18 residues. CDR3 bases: TGTGCCAGCACGCCGCCGGACAGGGCCATCTCTGGGGCCAACGTCCTGACTTTC. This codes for CASTPPDRAISGANVLTF.

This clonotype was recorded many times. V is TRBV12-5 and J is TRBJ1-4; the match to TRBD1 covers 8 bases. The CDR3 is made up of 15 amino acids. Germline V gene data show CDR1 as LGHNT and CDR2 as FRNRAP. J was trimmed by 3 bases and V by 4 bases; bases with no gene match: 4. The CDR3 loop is CASGYTGGANEKLFF. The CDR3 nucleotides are TGTGCTAGTGGTTATACAGGGGGTGCTAATGAAAAACTGTTTTTT. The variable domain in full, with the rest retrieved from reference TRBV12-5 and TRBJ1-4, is DARVTQTPRHKVTEMGQEVTMRCQPILGHNTVFWYRQTMMQGLELLAYFRNRAPLDDSGMPKDRFSAEMPDATLATLKIQPSEPRDSAVYFCASGYTGGANEKLFFGSGTQLSVL.

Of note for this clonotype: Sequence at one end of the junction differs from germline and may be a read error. DNA for the CDR3: TGTGCCAGCAGCGGGGAGCGGAACTCTGATACGCAGTCTTTT. Translation gives CASSGERNSDTQSF. The J gene is TRBJ2-3, the V gene TRBV9; D perhaps matches TRBD2 (5 bases). The CDR3 contains 14 residues. CDR1 is SGDLS, CDR2 YYNGEE, per germline.

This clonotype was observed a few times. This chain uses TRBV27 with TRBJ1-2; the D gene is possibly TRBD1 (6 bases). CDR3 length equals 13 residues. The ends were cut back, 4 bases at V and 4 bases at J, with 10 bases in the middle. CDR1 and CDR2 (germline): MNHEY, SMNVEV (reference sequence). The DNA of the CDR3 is TGTGCCAGCAGTTCCATAGGGGGCTATGGCTACACCTTC. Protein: CASSSIGGYGYTF.

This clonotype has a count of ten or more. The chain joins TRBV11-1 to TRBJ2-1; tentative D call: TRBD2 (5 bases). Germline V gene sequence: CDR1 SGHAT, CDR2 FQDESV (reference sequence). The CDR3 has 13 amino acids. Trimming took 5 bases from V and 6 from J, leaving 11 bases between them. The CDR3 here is CASSPLLGNEQFF. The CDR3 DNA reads TGTGCCAGCAGCCCCCTACTAGGCAATGAGCAGTTCTTC.

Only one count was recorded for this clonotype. CDR3 sequence (DNA): TGTGCCAGTAGTAGGGTGGGGACCGGCGGGTCACCCCTCCACTTT. This encodes CASSRVGTGGSPLHF. The chain is built from TRBV19 and TRBJ1-6; possible D gene TRBD1, 5 bases. The CDR3 has 15 amino acids. Germline CDR1 and CDR2: LNHDA and SQIVND (reference sequence). Trimming pared 4 bases from V and 10 bases from J, leaving 17 bases between.

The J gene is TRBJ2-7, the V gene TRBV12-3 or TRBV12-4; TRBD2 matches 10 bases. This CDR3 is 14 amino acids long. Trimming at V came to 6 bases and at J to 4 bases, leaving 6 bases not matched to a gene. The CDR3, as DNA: TGTGCCAGCAGCCTGACTAGCGGGTTATACGAGCAGTACTTC. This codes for CASSLTSGLYEQYF.

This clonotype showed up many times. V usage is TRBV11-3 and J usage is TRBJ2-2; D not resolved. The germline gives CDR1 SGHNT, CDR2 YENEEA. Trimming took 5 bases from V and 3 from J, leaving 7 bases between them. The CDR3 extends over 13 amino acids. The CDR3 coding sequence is TGTGCCAGCAGCCATGGATACACCGGGGAGCTGTTTTTT. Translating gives CASSHGYTGELFF.

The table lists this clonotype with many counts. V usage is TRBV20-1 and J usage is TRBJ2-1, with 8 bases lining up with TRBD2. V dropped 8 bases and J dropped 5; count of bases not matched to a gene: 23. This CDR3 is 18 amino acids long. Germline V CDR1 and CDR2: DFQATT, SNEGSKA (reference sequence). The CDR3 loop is CSHPEWGPLARGDNEQFF. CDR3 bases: TGCAGTCATCCAGAGTGGGGGCCTCTAGCGCGGGGGGACAATGAGCAGTTCTTC.

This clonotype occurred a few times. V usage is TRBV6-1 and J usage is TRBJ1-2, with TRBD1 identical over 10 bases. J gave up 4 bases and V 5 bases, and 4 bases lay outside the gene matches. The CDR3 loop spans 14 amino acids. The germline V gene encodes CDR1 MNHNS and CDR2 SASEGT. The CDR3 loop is CASSRDRGFYGYTF. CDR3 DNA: TGTGCCAGCAGTCGGGACAGGGGATTCTATGGCTACACCTTC.

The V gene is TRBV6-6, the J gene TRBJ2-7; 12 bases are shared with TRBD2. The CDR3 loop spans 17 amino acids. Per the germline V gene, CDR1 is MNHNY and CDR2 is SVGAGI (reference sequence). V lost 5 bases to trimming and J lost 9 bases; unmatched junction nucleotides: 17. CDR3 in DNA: TGTGCCAGCAGTCTTTACGGACTAGCGGGGACGTCCCACGGGCAGTACTTC. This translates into CASSLYGLAGTSHGQYF.

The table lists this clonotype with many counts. CDR3 nucleotides: TGCGCCAGCAGCCATAGGACAGGGGGAAACACCATATATTTT. Translation gives CASSHRTGGNTIYF. The chain joins TRBV4-1 to TRBJ1-3, with 8 bases identical to TRBD1. The V gene end was trimmed by 3 bases and the J gene end by 4 bases; junction bases not matched to a gene: 2. Per germline, CDR1 MGHRA and CDR2 YSYEKL. The CDR3 has 14 amino acids.

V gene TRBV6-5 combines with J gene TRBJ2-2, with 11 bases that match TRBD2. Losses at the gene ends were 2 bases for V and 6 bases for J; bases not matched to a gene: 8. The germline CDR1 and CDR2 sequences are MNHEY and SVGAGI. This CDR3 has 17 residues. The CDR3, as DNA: TGTGCCAGCAGTTACGCATTGCCTAGCGGGGGGCCCGGGGAGCTGTTTTTT. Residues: CASSYALPSGGPGELFF.

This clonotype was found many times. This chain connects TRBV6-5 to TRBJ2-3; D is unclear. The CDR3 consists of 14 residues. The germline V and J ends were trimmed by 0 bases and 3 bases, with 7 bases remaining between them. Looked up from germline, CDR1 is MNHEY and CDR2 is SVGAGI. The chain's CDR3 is CASSYSKWTDTQYF. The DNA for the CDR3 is TGTGCCAGCAGTTACTCGAAATGGACAGATACGCAGTATTTT.

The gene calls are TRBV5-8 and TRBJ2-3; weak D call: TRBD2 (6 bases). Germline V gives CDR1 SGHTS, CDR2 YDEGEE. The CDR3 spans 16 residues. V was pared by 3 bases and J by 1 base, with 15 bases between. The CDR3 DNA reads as TGTGCCAGCAGCTCTCATGTCGGGGAGGGCACAGATACGCAGTATTTT. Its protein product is CASSSHVGEGTDTQYF.

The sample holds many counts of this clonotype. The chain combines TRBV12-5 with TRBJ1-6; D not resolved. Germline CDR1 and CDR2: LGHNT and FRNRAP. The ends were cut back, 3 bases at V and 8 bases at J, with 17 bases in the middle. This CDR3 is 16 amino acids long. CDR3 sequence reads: CASGFTSPRVDSPLHF. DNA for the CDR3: TGTGCTAGTGGTTTCACCTCCCCGCGGGTTGATTCACCCCTCCACTTT.

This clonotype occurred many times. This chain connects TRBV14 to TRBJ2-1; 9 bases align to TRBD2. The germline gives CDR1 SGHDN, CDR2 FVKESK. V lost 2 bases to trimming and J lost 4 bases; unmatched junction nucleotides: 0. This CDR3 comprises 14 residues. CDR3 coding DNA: TGTGCCAGCAGCCAACTAGCGGGGTACAATGAGCAGTTCTTC. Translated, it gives CASSQLAGYNEQFF.